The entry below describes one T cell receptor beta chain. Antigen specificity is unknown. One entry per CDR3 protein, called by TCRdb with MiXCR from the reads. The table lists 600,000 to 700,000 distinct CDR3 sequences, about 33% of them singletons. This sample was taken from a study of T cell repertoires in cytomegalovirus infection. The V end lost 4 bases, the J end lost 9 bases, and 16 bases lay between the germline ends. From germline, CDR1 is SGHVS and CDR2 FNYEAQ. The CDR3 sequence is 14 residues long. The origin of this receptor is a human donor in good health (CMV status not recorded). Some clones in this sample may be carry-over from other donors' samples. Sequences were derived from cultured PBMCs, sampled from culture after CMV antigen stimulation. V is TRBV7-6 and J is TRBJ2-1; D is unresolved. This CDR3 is CASSSDLLLFEQFF. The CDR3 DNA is TGTGCCAGCAGCTCGGACCTCCTCCTATTTGAGCAGTTCTTC.